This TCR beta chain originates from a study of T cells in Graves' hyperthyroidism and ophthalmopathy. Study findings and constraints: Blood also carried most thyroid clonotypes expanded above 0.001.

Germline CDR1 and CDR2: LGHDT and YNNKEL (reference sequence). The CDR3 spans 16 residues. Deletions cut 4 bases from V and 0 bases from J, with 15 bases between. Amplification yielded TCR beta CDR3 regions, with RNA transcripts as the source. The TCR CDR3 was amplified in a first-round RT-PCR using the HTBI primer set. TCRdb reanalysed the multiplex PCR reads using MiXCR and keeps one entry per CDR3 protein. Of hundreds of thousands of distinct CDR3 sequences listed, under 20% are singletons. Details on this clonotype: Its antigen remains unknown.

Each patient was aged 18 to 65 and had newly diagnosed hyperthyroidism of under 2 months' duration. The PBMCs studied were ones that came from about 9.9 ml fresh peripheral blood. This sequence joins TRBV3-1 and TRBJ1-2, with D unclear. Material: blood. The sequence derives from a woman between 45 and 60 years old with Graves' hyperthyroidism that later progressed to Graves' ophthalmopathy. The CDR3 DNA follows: TGTGCCAGCAGCCCCACTGTTAGGGCGGCTAACTATGGCTACACCTTC. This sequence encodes CASSPTVRAANYGYTF.